This T cell receptor beta chain was retrieved from a study of T cells in Graves' hyperthyroidism and ophthalmopathy. Overall study findings and caveats: Appearing also in blood were most of the thyroid clonotypes expanded above 0.001. Before onset, by a median of approximately 6.2 months, the model predicted ophthalmopathy.

Researchers took RNA transcripts and amplified the TCR beta CDR3 regions from them. HTBI primers drove first-round RT-PCR of the TCR CDR3. TCRdb passed the multiplex PCR reads through MiXCR, listing each CDR3 protein once. This sample has hundreds of thousands of distinct CDR3 sequences, with 14% found just once. The diagnostic basis comprised clinical symptoms, serum thyroxine and TRAb, thyroid ultrasound and orbital computed tomography. This clonotype came up many times. What it binds is not known. The CDR3 loop spans 15 amino acids. After removal of 7 bases from V and 8 bases from J, the junction contained 15 bases not matched to a gene.

Sequencing was done on a sample of blood. The TCR sequence derives from a woman aged 45 to 65 with Graves' ophthalmopathy. J is TRBJ1-2 and V is TRBV12-3 or TRBV12-4; 8 bases match TRBD1. CDR3 DNA sequence: TGTGCCAGCAACCCGACAGGGGCTAAGACCTGGGGCTACACCTTC. Protein sequence: CASNPTGAKTWGYTF.